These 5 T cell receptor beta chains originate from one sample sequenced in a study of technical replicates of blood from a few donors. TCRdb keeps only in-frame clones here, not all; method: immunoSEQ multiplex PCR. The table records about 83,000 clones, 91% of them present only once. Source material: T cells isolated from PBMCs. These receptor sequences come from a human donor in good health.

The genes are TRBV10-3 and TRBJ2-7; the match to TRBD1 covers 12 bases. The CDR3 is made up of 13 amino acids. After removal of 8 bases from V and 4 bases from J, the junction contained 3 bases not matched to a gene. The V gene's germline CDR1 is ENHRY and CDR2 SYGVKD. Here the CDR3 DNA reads TGTGCCATCCCGGGACAGGGGGCTTACGAGCAGTACTTC. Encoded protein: CAIPGQGAYEQYF.

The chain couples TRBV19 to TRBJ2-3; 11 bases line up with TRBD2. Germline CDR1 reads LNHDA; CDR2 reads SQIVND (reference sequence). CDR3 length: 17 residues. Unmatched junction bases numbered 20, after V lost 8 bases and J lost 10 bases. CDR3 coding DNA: TGTGCCAGTCAACCTCATCTCGGGACTAGCGGAGTAGGACCGCAGTATTTT. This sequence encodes CASQPHLGTSGVGPQYF.

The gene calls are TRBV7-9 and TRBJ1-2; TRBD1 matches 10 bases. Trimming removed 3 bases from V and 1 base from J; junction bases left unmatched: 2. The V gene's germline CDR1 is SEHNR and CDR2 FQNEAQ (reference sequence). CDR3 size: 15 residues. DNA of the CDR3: TGTGCCAGCAGCTTCAGGGACAGGGGTAACTATGGCTACACCTTC. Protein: CASSFRDRGNYGYTF.

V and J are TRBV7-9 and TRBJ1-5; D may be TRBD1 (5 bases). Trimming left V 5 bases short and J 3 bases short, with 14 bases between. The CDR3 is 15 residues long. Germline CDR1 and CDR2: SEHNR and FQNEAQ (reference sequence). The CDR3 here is CASSESRQPNQPQHF. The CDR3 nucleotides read TGTGCCAGCAGCGAATCCCGACAGCCCAATCAGCCCCAGCATTTT.

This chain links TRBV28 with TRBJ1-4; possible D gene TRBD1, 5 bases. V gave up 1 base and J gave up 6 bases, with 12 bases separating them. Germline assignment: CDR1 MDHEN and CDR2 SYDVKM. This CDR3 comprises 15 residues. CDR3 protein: CASSLYQGYYEKLFF. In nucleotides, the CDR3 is TGTGCCAGCAGTTTATATCAGGGTTACTATGAAAAACTGTTTTTT.